These T cell receptor beta chains were read from a single sample in a study of blood T cell repertoires in COVID-19. The assay was immunoSEQ multiplex PCR, and TCRdb's table has in-frame clones only and misses some. Among a few hundred thousand clones listed, roughly 86% were seen once. The sequencing sample was made of peripheral blood. Receptors were obtained from a woman between 25 and 40 years old with COVID-19, enrolled during active disease. CDR3s include the opening cysteine and the closing phenylalanine or tryptophan. A D gene is named only where the DNA matches it firmly. Clone size is shown for a subset of rows, as once, few, many or a class of expanded clone.

cdr3_nt: TGTGCCAGCAGCCTCTCTTTCGAGGATACGCAGTATTTT
cdr3_aa: CASSLSFEDTQYF
clone_size: NA
j_call: TRBJ2-3
v_call: TRBV11-3
cdr3_length: 13
d_call: NA

cdr3_nt: TGTGCCAGCAGCCCGACTGAAATAGGCTACACCTTC
cdr3_aa: CASSPTEIGYTF
clone_size: NA
j_call: TRBJ1-2
v_call: TRBV9
cdr3_length: 12
d_call: NA

cdr3_nt: TGTGCCATCGGAAGGACACGCTACAATGAGCAGTTCTTC
cdr3_aa: CAIGRTRYNEQFF
clone_size: NA
j_call: TRBJ2-1
v_call: TRBV10-3
cdr3_length: 13
d_call: NA

cdr3_nt: TGTGCCAGCTCACCACCGGGACAGGGTAATTCACCCCTCCACTTT
cdr3_aa: CASSPPGQGNSPLHF
clone_size: NA
j_call: TRBJ1-6
v_call: TRBV18
cdr3_length: 15
d_call: TRBD1

cdr3_nt: TGTGCCAGCAGCTCGTTAATCCCCTCCTACGAGCAGTACTTC
cdr3_aa: CASSSLIPSYEQYF
clone_size: NA
j_call: TRBJ2-7
v_call: TRBV5-8
cdr3_length: 14
d_call: NA

cdr3_nt: TGCGCCAGCAGCTTGGGGCCAGCTAGCTCTGGAAACACCATATATTTT
cdr3_aa: CASSLGPASSGNTIYF
clone_size: NA
j_call: TRBJ1-3
v_call: TRBV5-1
cdr3_length: 16
d_call: NA

cdr3_nt: TGTGCCAGCAGTTCTACCCCTGGGGGGGGCTACAATGAGCAGTTCTTC
cdr3_aa: CASSSTPGGGYNEQFF
clone_size: few
j_call: TRBJ2-1
v_call: TRBV6-5
cdr3_length: 16
d_call: TRBD2

cdr3_nt: TGTGCCAGCAGCTTAATGGGAGTCTCCTACGAGCAGTACTTC
cdr3_aa: CASSLMGVSYEQYF
clone_size: NA
j_call: TRBJ2-7
v_call: TRBV11-1
cdr3_length: 14
d_call: NA

cdr3_nt: TGCGCCAGCAGCCAGGCCTACCTGGGACTAGAAAGCACAGATACGCAGTATTTT
cdr3_aa: CASSQAYLGLESTDTQYF
clone_size: NA
j_call: TRBJ2-3
v_call: TRBV4-1
cdr3_length: 18
d_call: TRBD2

cdr3_nt: TGTGCCAGCAGTTTACCCCTACAGGTTACCACTGAAGCTTTCTTT
cdr3_aa: CASSLPLQVTTEAFF
clone_size: NA
j_call: TRBJ1-1
v_call: TRBV28
cdr3_length: 15
d_call: NA

cdr3_nt: TGCAGCGTATATGGGGGCCTAGCGGGGGGCCTTTATGAGCAGTTCTTC
cdr3_aa: CSVYGGLAGGLYEQFF
clone_size: NA
j_call: TRBJ2-1
v_call: TRBV29-1
cdr3_length: 16
d_call: TRBD2

cdr3_nt: TGTGCCAGTAGTATAGATCTATCGAGCGGGGGGGTTGTGCCCGACAATGAGCAGTTCTTC
cdr3_aa: CASSIDLSSGGVVPDNEQFF
clone_size: NA
j_call: TRBJ2-1
v_call: TRBV19
cdr3_length: 20
d_call: TRBD2

cdr3_nt: TGTGCCAGCAGCTTAAGAGTCGGGGTCATCATGAACACTGAAGCTTTCTTT
cdr3_aa: CASSLRVGVIMNTEAFF
clone_size: NA
j_call: TRBJ1-1
v_call: TRBV11-2
cdr3_length: 17
d_call: NA

cdr3_nt: TGTGCCAGCAGCCGACAGAACCTGAACCTCTATGGCTACACCTTC
cdr3_aa: CASSRQNLNLYGYTF
clone_size: NA
j_call: TRBJ1-2
v_call: TRBV14
cdr3_length: 15
d_call: NA

cdr3_nt: TGTGCCAGCAGTGAGCCAGGACTAGCGGGCCATGAGCAGTTCTTC
cdr3_aa: CASSEPGLAGHEQFF
clone_size: NA
j_call: TRBJ2-1
v_call: TRBV2
cdr3_length: 15
d_call: TRBD2

cdr3_nt: TGTGCCAGCAGCTTAGGACAGGGGATGAGCGGGGAGCTGTTTTTT
cdr3_aa: CASSLGQGMSGELFF
clone_size: NA
j_call: TRBJ2-2
v_call: TRBV7-8
cdr3_length: 15
d_call: TRBD1

cdr3_nt: TGTGCCAGCAGCCCAATTACTAGGACAGTTTATAATTCACCCCTCCACTTT
cdr3_aa: CASSPITRTVYNSPLHF
clone_size: NA
j_call: TRBJ1-6
v_call: TRBV5-4
cdr3_length: 17
d_call: NA

cdr3_nt: TGTGCCAGCAGTGGGATAGCGGTGGGCCGGGGGGAGCAGTTCTTC
cdr3_aa: CASSGIAVGRGEQFF
clone_size: NA
j_call: TRBJ2-1
v_call: TRBV2
cdr3_length: 15
d_call: NA

cdr3_nt: TGCAGCGTTCGCCTCGGGACAGGGGATCAGCCCCAGCATTTT
cdr3_aa: CSVRLGTGDQPQHF
clone_size: NA
j_call: TRBJ1-5
v_call: TRBV29-1
cdr3_length: 14
d_call: TRBD1

cdr3_nt: TGTGCCAGTAGGCTAAGCGGGGAGACCCAGTACTTC
cdr3_aa: CASRLSGETQYF
clone_size: many
j_call: TRBJ2-5
v_call: TRBV19
cdr3_length: 12
d_call: NA

cdr3_nt: TGTGCCAGCACCCTAGGGGGTTCTAGCACAGATACGCAGTATTTT
cdr3_aa: CASTLGGSSTDTQYF
clone_size: few
j_call: TRBJ2-3
v_call: TRBV7-2
cdr3_length: 15
d_call: NA

cdr3_nt: TGTGCCAGCACTCAAAGGAGTGGGGGCGCCAACTATGGCTACACCTTC
cdr3_aa: CASTQRSGGANYGYTF
clone_size: NA
j_call: TRBJ1-2
v_call: TRBV2
cdr3_length: 16
d_call: NA

cdr3_nt: TGTGCCAGCAGTCGACAGGGTGACTATGGCTACACCTTC
cdr3_aa: CASSRQGDYGYTF
clone_size: NA
j_call: TRBJ1-2
v_call: TRBV12-3/TRBV12-4
cdr3_length: 13
d_call: TRBD1

cdr3_nt: TGTGCCAGCAGATCCTCCGGGACAGGGACCTACGAGCAGTACTTC
cdr3_aa: CASRSSGTGTYEQYF
clone_size: NA
j_call: TRBJ2-7
v_call: TRBV28
cdr3_length: 15
d_call: TRBD1

cdr3_nt: TGTGCCAGCAGCCAAGAAACGACTAGCTCTGGGCGGAGGAATGAGCAGTTCTTC
cdr3_aa: CASSQETTSSGRRNEQFF
clone_size: NA
j_call: TRBJ2-1
v_call: TRBV4-2
cdr3_length: 18
d_call: TRBD2

cdr3_nt: TGTGCCAGCACCCAGGGGGCAGGAGGCACAGATACGCAGTATTTT
cdr3_aa: CASTQGAGGTDTQYF
clone_size: once
j_call: TRBJ2-3
v_call: TRBV6-5
cdr3_length: 15
d_call: TRBD1

cdr3_nt: TGTGCCAGCAGTTACTCGATTTACAGGGCATCATACGAGCAGTACTTC
cdr3_aa: CASSYSIYRASYEQYF
clone_size: NA
j_call: TRBJ2-7
v_call: TRBV6-5
cdr3_length: 16
d_call: NA

cdr3_nt: TGTGCCAGCAGCTTGGGGCTTGACTTCGGAAACACCATATATTTT
cdr3_aa: CASSLGLDFGNTIYF
clone_size: NA
j_call: TRBJ1-3
v_call: TRBV5-6
cdr3_length: 15
d_call: NA

cdr3_nt: TGTGCCAGCAGCACCGACAGGAACTCTGGAAACACCATATATTTT
cdr3_aa: CASSTDRNSGNTIYF
clone_size: NA
j_call: TRBJ1-3
v_call: TRBV9
cdr3_length: 15
d_call: NA

cdr3_nt: TGTGCCTGGATCGCCGGGAGCCCACGTACGCAGTATTTT
cdr3_aa: CAWIAGSPRTQYF
clone_size: NA
j_call: TRBJ2-3
v_call: TRBV30
cdr3_length: 13
d_call: NA

cdr3_nt: TGTGCCAGCAGCTTTAGCGGGGCCGCGCAGTACTTC
cdr3_aa: CASSFSGAAQYF
clone_size: NA
j_call: TRBJ2-7
v_call: TRBV11-2
cdr3_length: 12
d_call: TRBD2

cdr3_nt: TGCGCCAGCACCCTAACCACTAGCGGAAGTTTACAAGAGACCCAGTACTTC
cdr3_aa: CASTLTTSGSLQETQYF
clone_size: NA
j_call: TRBJ2-5
v_call: TRBV5-1
cdr3_length: 17
d_call: TRBD2

cdr3_nt: TGTGCCAGCAGTTTTCGGGGTGGGGACACTGAAGCTTTCTTT
cdr3_aa: CASSFRGGDTEAFF
clone_size: NA
j_call: TRBJ1-1
v_call: TRBV28
cdr3_length: 14
d_call: NA

cdr3_nt: TGTGCCAGCAGCCGGTCGGACAGGGGGCGGGAAAAACTGTTTTTT
cdr3_aa: CASSRSDRGREKLFF
clone_size: NA
j_call: TRBJ1-4
v_call: TRBV27
cdr3_length: 15
d_call: TRBD1

cdr3_nt: TGTGCCAGCAGGGACAGGGGGCAGGTCACTGAAGCTTTCTTT
cdr3_aa: CASRDRGQVTEAFF
clone_size: NA
j_call: TRBJ1-1
v_call: TRBV6-6
cdr3_length: 14
d_call: TRBD1

cdr3_nt: TGTGCCAGCAGTCAGTCGGGGGGACCTAACTACGAGCAGTACTTC
cdr3_aa: CASSQSGGPNYEQYF
clone_size: NA
j_call: TRBJ2-7
v_call: TRBV6-4
cdr3_length: 15
d_call: TRBD2

cdr3_nt: TGTGCCAGCAGCCTTCAGGGGACTGAAGCTTTCTTT
cdr3_aa: CASSLQGTEAFF
clone_size: many
j_call: TRBJ1-1
v_call: TRBV3-1/TRBV3-2
cdr3_length: 12
d_call: NA

cdr3_nt: TGTGCCAGCAGTGAAGCGCCAGGGGGCGGTTACGAGCAGTACTTC
cdr3_aa: CASSEAPGGGYEQYF
clone_size: NA
j_call: TRBJ2-7
v_call: TRBV2
cdr3_length: 15
d_call: TRBD1

cdr3_nt: TGTGCCAGCTTTCCCGGGACAGGGGCCTACAATGAGCAGTTCTTC
cdr3_aa: CASFPGTGAYNEQFF
clone_size: NA
j_call: TRBJ2-1
v_call: TRBV27
cdr3_length: 15
d_call: TRBD1

cdr3_nt: TGTGCCAGCAGATCACAGGGTTGGGACACTGAAGCTTTCTTT
cdr3_aa: CASRSQGWDTEAFF
clone_size: NA
j_call: TRBJ1-1
v_call: TRBV6-5
cdr3_length: 14
d_call: NA

cdr3_nt: TGTGCCACCAGTGACCCGGGAAACTTCTATGGCTACACCTTC
cdr3_aa: CATSDPGNFYGYTF
clone_size: once
j_call: TRBJ1-2
v_call: TRBV24-1
cdr3_length: 14
d_call: NA

cdr3_nt: TGTGCCAGCAAGACAGGACAGGGGACCTCCTACGAGCAGTACTTC
cdr3_aa: CASKTGQGTSYEQYF
clone_size: NA
j_call: TRBJ2-7
v_call: TRBV27
cdr3_length: 15
d_call: TRBD1

cdr3_nt: TGTGCCAGCAGCTTAGTAGCGGCTACAGATACGCAGTATTTT
cdr3_aa: CASSLVAATDTQYF
clone_size: NA
j_call: TRBJ2-3
v_call: TRBV7-2
cdr3_length: 14
d_call: NA

cdr3_nt: TGTGCCAGTACCCCGGGGGACAGCTCTGGAAACACCATATATTTT
cdr3_aa: CASTPGDSSGNTIYF
clone_size: NA
j_call: TRBJ1-3
v_call: TRBV19
cdr3_length: 15
d_call: TRBD1

cdr3_nt: TGTGCCAGCAGTTACCAGGGGGTCAATTCACCCCTCCACTTT
cdr3_aa: CASSYQGVNSPLHF
clone_size: NA
j_call: TRBJ1-6
v_call: TRBV27
cdr3_length: 14
d_call: TRBD1

cdr3_nt: TGCGCCAGCAGCTTCGGGACAGGGATTGACTATGGCTACACCTTC
cdr3_aa: CASSFGTGIDYGYTF
clone_size: NA
j_call: TRBJ1-2
v_call: TRBV5-1
cdr3_length: 15
d_call: TRBD1

cdr3_nt: TGCGCCAGCAGCCTGGGGGCCAGGGGCGTTGAGACCCAGTACTTC
cdr3_aa: CASSLGARGVETQYF
clone_size: NA
j_call: TRBJ2-5
v_call: TRBV5-1
cdr3_length: 15
d_call: NA

cdr3_nt: TGTGCCAGCGGACAGGGGTCTTCACCCCTCCACTTT
cdr3_aa: CASGQGSSPLHF
clone_size: NA
j_call: TRBJ1-6
v_call: TRBV19
cdr3_length: 12
d_call: TRBD1

cdr3_nt: TGTGCCAGCTCACCGGGGCAGCCCATCGAGCAGTACTTC
cdr3_aa: CASSPGQPIEQYF
clone_size: NA
j_call: TRBJ2-7
v_call: TRBV18
cdr3_length: 13
d_call: NA

cdr3_nt: TGTGCCAGCAGCCCTTGGACAGGGGCAGGTGAAGCTTTCTTT
cdr3_aa: CASSPWTGAGEAFF
clone_size: NA
j_call: TRBJ1-1
v_call: TRBV7-9
cdr3_length: 14
d_call: TRBD1

cdr3_nt: TGTGCCAGCAGTTACCGGAATTCACCCCTCCACTTT
cdr3_aa: CASSYRNSPLHF
clone_size: NA
j_call: TRBJ1-6
v_call: TRBV27
cdr3_length: 12
d_call: NA

cdr3_nt: TGCGCCAGCAGCTTGGAGCCAGGGGGAGTAGGTGAGCAGTTCTTC
cdr3_aa: CASSLEPGGVGEQFF
clone_size: NA
j_call: TRBJ2-1
v_call: TRBV5-1
cdr3_length: 15
d_call: TRBD1

cdr3_nt: TGTGCCAGCAGTTTACGGGACTATGGCTACACCTTC
cdr3_aa: CASSLRDYGYTF
clone_size: NA
j_call: TRBJ1-2
v_call: TRBV2
cdr3_length: 12
d_call: NA

cdr3_nt: TGCGCCAGCGTACGGGACTCTAACACAGATACGCAGTATTTT
cdr3_aa: CASVRDSNTDTQYF
clone_size: once
j_call: TRBJ2-3
v_call: TRBV5-1
cdr3_length: 14
d_call: NA